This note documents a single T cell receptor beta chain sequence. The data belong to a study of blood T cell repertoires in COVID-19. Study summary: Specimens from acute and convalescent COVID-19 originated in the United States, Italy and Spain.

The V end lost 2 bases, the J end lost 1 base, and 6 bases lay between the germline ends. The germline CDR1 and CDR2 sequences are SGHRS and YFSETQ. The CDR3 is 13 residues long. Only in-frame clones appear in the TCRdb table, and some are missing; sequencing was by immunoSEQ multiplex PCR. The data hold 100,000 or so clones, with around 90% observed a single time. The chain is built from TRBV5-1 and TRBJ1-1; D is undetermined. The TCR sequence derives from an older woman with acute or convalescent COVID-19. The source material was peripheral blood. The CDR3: CASSFNRNTEAFF. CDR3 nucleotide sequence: TGCGCCAGCAGCTTTAATCGGAACACTGAAGCTTTCTTT.